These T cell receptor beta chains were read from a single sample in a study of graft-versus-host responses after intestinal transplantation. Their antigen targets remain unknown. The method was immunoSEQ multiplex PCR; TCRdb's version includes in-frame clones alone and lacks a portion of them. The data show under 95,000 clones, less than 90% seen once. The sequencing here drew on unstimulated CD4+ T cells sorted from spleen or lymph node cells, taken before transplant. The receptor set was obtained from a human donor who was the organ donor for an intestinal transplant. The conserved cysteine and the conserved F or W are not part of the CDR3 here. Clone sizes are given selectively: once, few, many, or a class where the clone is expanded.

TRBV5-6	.	ASRSDRTGELF
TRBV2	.	ASSADRGRLLYGYT
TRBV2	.	ASSQGTGRTYEQY
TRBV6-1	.	ASTGGRAGEETQY
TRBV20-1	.	SARGSQPQH
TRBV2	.	ASSENILNSYT
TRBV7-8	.	ASSLSRQLNEKLF
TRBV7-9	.	ASSLWASGRGETQY
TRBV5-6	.	ASSLGQAFNQPQH
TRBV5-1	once	ASSPLLAGGAQETQY
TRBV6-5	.	ASRRQGVNYGYT
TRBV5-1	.	ATKQGNTEAF
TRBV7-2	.	ASSLGQGRRGNQPQH
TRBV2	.	ASTRGEKLF
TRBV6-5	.	ASSRPGTGVETQY
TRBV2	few	ASSEGVSGTPYNSPLH
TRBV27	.	ASSLPRLAGVSYNEQF
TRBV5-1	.	ASSLTSGGNYEQY
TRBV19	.	ASSMKGAQAYNSPLH
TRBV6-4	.	ASSDLQGARSEKLF
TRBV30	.	AWSSSRGPYNSPLH
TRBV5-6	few	ASSVGQGHFSPLH
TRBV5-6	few	ASSVPSGEQF
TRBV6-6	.	ASTRQGAGGTQY
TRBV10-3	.	AISAGLAEYNEQF
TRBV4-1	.	ASSQGRTGVAGELF
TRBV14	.	ASSLGWTGTYEQY
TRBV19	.	ASSIFRSREEQY
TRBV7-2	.	ASSLGMRSYEQY
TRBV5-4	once	ASSLGGVNYGYT
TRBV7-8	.	ASSLVGARGEQY
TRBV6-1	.	ASSAVPFSGEQY
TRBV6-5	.	ASSLDSTRQY
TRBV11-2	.	ASSSRQIQGENTGELF
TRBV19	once	ASSLGGLAGPTGELF
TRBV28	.	ASSVTGEAF
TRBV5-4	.	ASSFPPGPGGTTDTQY
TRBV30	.	AWTRGTPGQRSTDTQY
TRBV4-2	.	ASSQDRRRDEQF
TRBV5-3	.	ARSLTGYGYT
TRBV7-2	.	ASSLTGGPDEQF
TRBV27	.	ASRRAPHSYEQY
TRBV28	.	ASSVRTRGEQY
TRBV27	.	ASGEFRDTYGYT
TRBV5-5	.	ASSFPGVSYGYT
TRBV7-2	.	ASSLVGAAPGELF
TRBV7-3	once	ASSLEGGGYTGELF
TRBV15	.	ATSQRRGTDTQY
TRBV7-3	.	ASSTRQGSHEQY
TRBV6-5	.	ASSSSLGEQY
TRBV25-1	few	ASSESTSSTDTQY
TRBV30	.	AWSVHVFHQPQH
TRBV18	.	ASSPRINRVHEQY
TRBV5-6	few	ASSSRTSGSRSYEQY
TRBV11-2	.	ASSSRQVGANVLT